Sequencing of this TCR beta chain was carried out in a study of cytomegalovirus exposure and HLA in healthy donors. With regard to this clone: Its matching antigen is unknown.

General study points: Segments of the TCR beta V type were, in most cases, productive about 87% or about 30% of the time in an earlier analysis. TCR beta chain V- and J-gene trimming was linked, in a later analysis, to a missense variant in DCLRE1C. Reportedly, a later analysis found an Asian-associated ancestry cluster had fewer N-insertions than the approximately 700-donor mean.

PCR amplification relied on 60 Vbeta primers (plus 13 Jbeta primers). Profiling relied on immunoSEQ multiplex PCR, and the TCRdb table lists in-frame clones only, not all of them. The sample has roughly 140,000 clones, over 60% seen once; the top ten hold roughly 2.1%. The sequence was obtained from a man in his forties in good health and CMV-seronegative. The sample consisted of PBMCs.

In DNA, the CDR3 is TGTGCCAGCAGTGACCTCGGAGTGCAGATCCAAGAGACCCAGTACTTC. Its translation is CASSDLGVQIQETQYF. This chain connects TRBV2 to TRBJ2-5, with no clear D. Trimming cost V 3 bases and J 1 base, with 15 bases left between them. The CDR3 extends over 16 amino acids. Looked up from germline, CDR1 is SNHLY and CDR2 is FYNNEI.